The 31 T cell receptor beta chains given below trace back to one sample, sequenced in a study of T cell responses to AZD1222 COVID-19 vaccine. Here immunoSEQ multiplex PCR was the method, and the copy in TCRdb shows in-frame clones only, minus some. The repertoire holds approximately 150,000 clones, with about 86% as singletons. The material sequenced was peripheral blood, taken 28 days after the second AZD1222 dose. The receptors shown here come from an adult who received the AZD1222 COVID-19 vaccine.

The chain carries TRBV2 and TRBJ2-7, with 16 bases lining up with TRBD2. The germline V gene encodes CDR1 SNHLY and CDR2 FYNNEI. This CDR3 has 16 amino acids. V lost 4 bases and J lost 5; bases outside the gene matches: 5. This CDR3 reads CASSGGLAGGPDEQYF. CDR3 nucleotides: TGTGCCAGCAGTGGGGGACTAGCGGGAGGGCCCGACGAGCAGTACTTC. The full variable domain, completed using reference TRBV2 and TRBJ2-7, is EPEVTQTPSHQVTQMGQEVILRCVPISNHLYFYWYRQILGQKVEFLVSFYNNEISEKSEIFDDQFSVERPDGSNFTLKIRSTKLEDSAMYFCASSGGLAGGPDEQYFGPGTRLTVT.

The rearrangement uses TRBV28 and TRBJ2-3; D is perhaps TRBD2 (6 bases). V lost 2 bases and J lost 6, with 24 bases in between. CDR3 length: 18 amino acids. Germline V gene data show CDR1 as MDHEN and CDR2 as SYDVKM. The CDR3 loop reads CASSLGRLGGQGLDTQYF. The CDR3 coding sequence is TGTGCCAGCAGTTTAGGGAGATTGGGGGGTCAGGGATTGGATACGCAGTATTTT.

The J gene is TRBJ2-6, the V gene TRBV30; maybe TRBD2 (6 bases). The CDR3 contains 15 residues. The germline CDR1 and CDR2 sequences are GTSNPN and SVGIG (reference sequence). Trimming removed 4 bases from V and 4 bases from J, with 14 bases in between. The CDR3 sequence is CAWMGSGRGANVLTF. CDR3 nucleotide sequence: TGTGCCTGGATGGGTAGCGGTAGGGGGGCCAACGTCCTGACTTTC.

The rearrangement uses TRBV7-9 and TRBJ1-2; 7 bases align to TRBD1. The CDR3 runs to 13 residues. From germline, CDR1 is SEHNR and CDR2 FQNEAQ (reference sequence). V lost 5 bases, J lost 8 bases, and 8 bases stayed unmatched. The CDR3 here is CASSPDRAWGYTF. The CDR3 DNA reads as TGTGCCAGCAGCCCCGACAGGGCTTGGGGCTACACCTTC.

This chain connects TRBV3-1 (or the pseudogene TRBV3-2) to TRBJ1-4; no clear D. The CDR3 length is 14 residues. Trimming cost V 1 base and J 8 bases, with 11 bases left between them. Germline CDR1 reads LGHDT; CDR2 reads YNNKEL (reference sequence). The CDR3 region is CASSQGWASEKLFF. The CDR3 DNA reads TGTGCCAGCAGCCAAGGGTGGGCATCGGAAAAACTGTTTTTT.

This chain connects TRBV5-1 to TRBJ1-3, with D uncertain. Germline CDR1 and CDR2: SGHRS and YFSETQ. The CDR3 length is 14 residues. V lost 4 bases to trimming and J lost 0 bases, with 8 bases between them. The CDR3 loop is CASSPGSSGNTIYF. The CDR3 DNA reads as TGCGCCAGCAGCCCGGGTAGCTCTGGAAACACCATATATTTT.

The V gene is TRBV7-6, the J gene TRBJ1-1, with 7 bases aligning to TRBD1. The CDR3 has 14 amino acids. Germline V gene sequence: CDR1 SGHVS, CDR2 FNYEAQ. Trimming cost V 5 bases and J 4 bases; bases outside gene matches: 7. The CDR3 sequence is CASSTTGLATEAFF. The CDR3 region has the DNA TGTGCCAGCAGCACGACAGGGCTTGCCACTGAAGCTTTCTTT.

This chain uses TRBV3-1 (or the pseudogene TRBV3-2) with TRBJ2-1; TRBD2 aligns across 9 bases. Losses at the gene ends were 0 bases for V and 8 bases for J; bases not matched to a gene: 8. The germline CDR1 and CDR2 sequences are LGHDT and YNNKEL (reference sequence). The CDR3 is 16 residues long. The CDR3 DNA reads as TGTGCCAGCAGCCAAGAAGGGCTAGCGGGGTGGGATGAGCAGTTCTTC. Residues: CASSQEGLAGWDEQFF.

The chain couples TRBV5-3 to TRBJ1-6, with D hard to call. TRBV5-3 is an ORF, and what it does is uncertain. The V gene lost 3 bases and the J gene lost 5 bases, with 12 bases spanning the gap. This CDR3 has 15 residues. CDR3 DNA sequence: TGTGCCAGAAGCTACCGGACTGACGATAATTCACCCCTCCACTTT. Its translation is CARSYRTDDNSPLHF.

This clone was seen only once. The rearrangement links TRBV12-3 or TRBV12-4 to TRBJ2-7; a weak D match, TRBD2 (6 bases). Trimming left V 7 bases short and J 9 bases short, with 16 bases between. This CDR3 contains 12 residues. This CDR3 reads CASTQLGRRQYF. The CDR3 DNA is TGTGCCAGCACCCAACTCGGGAGAAGGCAGTACTTC.

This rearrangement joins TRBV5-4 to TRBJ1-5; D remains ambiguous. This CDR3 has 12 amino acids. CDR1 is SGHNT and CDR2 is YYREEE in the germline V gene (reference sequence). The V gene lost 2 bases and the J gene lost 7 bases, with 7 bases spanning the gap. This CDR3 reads CASSLPGQPQHF. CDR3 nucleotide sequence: TGTGCCAGCAGCTTACCGGGGCAGCCCCAGCATTTT.

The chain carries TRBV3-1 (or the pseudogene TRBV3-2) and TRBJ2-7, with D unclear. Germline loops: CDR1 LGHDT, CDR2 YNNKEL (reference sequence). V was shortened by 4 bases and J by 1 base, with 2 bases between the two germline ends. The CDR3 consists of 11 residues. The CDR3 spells CASSRSYEQYF. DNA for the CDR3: TGTGCCAGCAGCCGTTCCTACGAGCAGTACTTC.

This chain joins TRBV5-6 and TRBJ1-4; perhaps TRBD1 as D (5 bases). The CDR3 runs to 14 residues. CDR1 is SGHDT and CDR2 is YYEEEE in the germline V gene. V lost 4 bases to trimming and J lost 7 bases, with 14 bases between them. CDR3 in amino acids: CASSPSGVREKLFF. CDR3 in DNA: TGTGCCAGCAGCCCCTCGGGGGTACGTGAAAAACTGTTTTTT.

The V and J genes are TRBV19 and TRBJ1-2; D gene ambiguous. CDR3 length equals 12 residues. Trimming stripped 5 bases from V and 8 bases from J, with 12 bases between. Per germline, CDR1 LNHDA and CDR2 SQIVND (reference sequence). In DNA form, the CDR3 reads TGTGCCAGTAGTCCAAATGGAGAGGGCTACACCTTC. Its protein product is CASSPNGEGYTF.

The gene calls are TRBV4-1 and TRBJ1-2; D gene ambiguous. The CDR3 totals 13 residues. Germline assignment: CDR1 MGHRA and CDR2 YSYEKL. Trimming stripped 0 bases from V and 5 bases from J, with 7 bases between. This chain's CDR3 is CASSQEGRYGYTF. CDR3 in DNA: TGCGCCAGCAGCCAAGAAGGGAGATATGGCTACACCTTC.

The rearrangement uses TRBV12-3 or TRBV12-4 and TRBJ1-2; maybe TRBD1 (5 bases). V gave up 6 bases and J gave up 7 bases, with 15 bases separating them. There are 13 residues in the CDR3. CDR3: CASSLTVKGGYTF. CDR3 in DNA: TGTGCCAGCAGCCTGACAGTCAAGGGTGGCTACACCTTC.

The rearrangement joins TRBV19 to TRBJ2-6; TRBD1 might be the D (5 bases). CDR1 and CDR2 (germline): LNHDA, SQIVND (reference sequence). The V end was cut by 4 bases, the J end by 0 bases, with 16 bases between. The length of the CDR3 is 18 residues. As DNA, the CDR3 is TGTGCCAGTAGTAGGAGACAGATACAGTCCTCTGGGGCCAACGTCCTGACTTTC. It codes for CASSRRQIQSSGANVLTF.

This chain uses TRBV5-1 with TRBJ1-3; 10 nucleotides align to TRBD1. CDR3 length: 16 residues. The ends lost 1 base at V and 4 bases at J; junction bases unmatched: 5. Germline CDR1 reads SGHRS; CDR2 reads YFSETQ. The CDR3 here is CASSLSGTGVGNTIYF. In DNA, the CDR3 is TGCGCCAGCAGCTTGAGCGGGACAGGGGTCGGAAACACCATATATTTT.

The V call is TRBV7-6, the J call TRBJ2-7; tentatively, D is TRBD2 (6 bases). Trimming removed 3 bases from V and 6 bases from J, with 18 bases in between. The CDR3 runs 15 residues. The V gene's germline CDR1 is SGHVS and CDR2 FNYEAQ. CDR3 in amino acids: CASSLMVGGVSEQYF. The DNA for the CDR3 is TGTGCCAGCAGCTTGATGGTCGGAGGGGTAAGCGAGCAGTACTTC. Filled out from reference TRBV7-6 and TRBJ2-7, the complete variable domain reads GAGVSQSPRYKVTKRGQDVALRCDPISGHVSLYWYRQALGQGPEFLTYFNYEAQQDKSGLPNDRFSAERPEGSISTLTIQRTEQRDSAMYRCASSLMVGGVSEQYFGPGTRLTVT.

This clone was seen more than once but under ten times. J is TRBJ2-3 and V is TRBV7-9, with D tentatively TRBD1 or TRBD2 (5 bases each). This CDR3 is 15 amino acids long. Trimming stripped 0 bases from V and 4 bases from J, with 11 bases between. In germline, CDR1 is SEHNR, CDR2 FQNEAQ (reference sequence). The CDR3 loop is CASSLAPVGADTQYF. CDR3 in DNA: TGTGCCAGCAGCTTAGCGCCTGTGGGGGCAGATACGCAGTATTTT. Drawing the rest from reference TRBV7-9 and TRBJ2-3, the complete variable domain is DTGVSQNPRHKITKRGQNVTFRCDPISEHNRLYWYRQTLGQGPEFLTYFQNEAQLEKSRLLSDRFSAERPKGSFSTLEIQRTEQGDSAMYLCASSLAPVGADTQYFGPGTRLTVL.

The CDR3 DNA sequence: TGTGCCAGTAGTATACCAGGGATGAACACCGGGGAGCTGTTTTTT. Amino acid sequence: CASSIPGMNTGELFF. V gene TRBV19 combines with J gene TRBJ2-2, with D possibly TRBD1 on 5 matching bases. Trimming took off 2 bases at V and 1 base at J, with 8 bases between the two ends. The CDR3 runs to 15 residues. CDR1 is LNHDA, CDR2 SQIVND, per germline (reference sequence).

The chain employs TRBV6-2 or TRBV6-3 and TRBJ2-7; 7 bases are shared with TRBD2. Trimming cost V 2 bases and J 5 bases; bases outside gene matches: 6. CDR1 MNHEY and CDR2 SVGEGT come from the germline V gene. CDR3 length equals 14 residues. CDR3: CASSYRASGNEQYF. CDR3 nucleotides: TGTGCCAGCAGTTACAGGGCTAGCGGAAACGAGCAGTACTTC.

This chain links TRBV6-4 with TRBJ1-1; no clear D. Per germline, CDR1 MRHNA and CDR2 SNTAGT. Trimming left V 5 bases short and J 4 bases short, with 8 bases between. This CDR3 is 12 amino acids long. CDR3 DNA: TGTGCCAGCAGTCGGCGGGCCACTGAAGCTTTCTTT. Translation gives CASSRRATEAFF.

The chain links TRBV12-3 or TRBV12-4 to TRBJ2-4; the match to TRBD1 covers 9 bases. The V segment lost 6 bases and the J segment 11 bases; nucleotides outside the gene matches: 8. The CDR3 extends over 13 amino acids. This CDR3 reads CASSQQGALVQYF. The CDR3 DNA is TGTGCCAGCAGCCAACAGGGGGCCTTGGTTCAGTACTTC.

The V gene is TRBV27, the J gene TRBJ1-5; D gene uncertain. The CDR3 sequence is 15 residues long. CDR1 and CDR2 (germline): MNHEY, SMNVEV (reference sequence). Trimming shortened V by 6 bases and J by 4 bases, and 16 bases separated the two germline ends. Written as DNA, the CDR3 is TGTGCCAGCAGCCCCGAGCGATTGCTAAATCAGCCCCAGCATTTT. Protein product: CASSPERLLNQPQHF.

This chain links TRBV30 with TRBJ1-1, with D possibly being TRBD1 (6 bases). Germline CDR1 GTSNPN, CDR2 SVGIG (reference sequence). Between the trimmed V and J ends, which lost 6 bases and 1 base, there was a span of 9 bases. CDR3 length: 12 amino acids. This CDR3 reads CACETGNTEAFF. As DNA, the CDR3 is TGTGCCTGCGAGACAGGGAACACTGAAGCTTTCTTT.

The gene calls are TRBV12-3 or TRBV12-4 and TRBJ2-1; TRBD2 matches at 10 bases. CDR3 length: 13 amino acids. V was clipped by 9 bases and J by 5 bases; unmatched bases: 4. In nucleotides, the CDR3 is TGTGCCAGAAGCGGGGGGGTCGACAATGAGCAGTTCTTC. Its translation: CARSGGVDNEQFF.

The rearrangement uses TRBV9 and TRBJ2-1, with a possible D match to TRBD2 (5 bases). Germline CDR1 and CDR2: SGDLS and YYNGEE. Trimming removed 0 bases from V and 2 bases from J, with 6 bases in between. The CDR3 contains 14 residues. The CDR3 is CASSVVGAYNEQFF. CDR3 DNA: TGTGCCAGCAGCGTAGTGGGAGCCTACAATGAGCAGTTCTTC.

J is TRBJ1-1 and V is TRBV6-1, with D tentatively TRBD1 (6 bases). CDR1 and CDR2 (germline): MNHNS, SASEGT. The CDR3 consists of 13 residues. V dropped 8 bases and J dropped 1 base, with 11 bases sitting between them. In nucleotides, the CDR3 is TGTGCCAGCGGGGGGGGCCAGAACACTGAAGCTTTCTTT. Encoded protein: CASGGGQNTEAFF.

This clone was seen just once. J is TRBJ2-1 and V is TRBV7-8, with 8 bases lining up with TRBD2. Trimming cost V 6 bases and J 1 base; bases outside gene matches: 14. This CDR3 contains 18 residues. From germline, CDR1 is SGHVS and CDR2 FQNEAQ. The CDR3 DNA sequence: TGTGCCAGCAGGGCGGGACTAGACGGGGTTAAGTCCTACAATGAGCAGTTCTTC. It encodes CASRAGLDGVKSYNEQFF.

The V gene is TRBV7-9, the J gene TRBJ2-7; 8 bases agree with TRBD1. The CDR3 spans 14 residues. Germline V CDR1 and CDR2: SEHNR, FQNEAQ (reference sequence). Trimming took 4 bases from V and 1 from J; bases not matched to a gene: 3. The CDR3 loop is CASSSRDRSYEQYF. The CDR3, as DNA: TGTGCCAGCAGCTCCCGGGACAGGTCCTACGAGCAGTACTTC. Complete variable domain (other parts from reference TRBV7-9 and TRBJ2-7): DTGVSQNPRHKITKRGQNVTFRCDPISEHNRLYWYRQTLGQGPEFLTYFQNEAQLEKSRLLSDRFSAERPKGSFSTLEIQRTEQGDSAMYLCASSSRDRSYEQYFGPGTRLTVT.